Listed below are T cell receptor beta chains from one sample, sequenced in a study of T cells after yellow fever vaccination. Using its own MiXCR run on the 5' RACE reads, TCRdb lists one record per CDR3 protein. The table records 600,000 to 750,000 distinct CDR3 sequences, roughly an eighth of them present only once. This sample comprised PBMCs, obtained on the day of the yellow fever booster vaccination. Receptor source: a man under 40 who received the YFV17D yellow fever vaccine. CDR3s include the opening cysteine and the closing phenylalanine or tryptophan. D genes are given only for firm matches. The size of a clone is reported for some rows only, either as once, few or many, or as a class for expanded clones.

TRBJ1-2	few	NA	TRBV6-5	CASSYDARGRYGYTF	TGTGCCAGCAGTTACGATGCTAGGGGACGTTATGGCTACACCTTC
TRBJ2-5	few	NA	TRBV5-6	CASASIGGHLEPQYF	TGTGCCAGCGCCTCTATTGGGGGGCACCTTGAGCCCCAGTACTTC
TRBJ2-2	NA	TRBD2	TRBV12-3/TRBV12-4	CASSPGLASGELFF	TGTGCCAGCAGTCCGGGACTAGCGTCCGGGGAGCTGTTTTTT
TRBJ2-3	few	NA	TRBV11-2	CASSLGGDPSFWDLVTDTQYF	TGTGCCAGCAGCTTAGGGGGAGACCCCTCATTTTGGGACCTTGTCACAGATACGCAGTATTTT
TRBJ2-6	NA	NA	TRBV18	CASSRATAGTGANVLTF	TGTGCCAGCTCACGCGCCACAGCCGGTACTGGGGCCAACGTCCTGACTTTC
TRBJ2-3	few	TRBD2	TRBV27	CASSSSGRGITDTQYF	TGTGCCAGCAGTTCCAGCGGGAGGGGAATCACAGATACGCAGTATTTT
TRBJ1-1	NA	NA	TRBV27	CARSLINREGRDTEAFF	TGTGCCCGCAGTTTAATCAACAGGGAGGGGAGGGACACTGAAGCTTTCTTT
TRBJ2-1	NA	NA	TRBV4-1	CASSQADNYNEQFF	TGCGCCAGCAGCCAAGCCGACAACTACAATGAGCAGTTCTTC
TRBJ1-3	few	NA	TRBV3-1	CASSQDQVLGQRNTIYF	TGTGCCAGCAGCCAAGATCAAGTCCTTGGTCAAAGAAACACCATATATTTT
TRBJ2-1	NA	TRBD2	TRBV19	CASSGPSGYNEQFF	TGTGCCAGTAGTGGCCCTAGCGGATACAATGAGCAGTTCTTC
TRBJ2-2	NA	TRBD2	TRBV20-1	CSARLTGTKNTGELFF	TGCAGTGCTAGACTCACCGGGACTAAGAACACCGGGGAGCTGTTTTTT
TRBJ2-1	few	TRBD2	TRBV6-2/TRBV6-3	CASSYSTSGSGTDEQFF	TGTGCCAGCAGTTACTCGACTAGCGGGAGTGGTACAGATGAGCAGTTCTTC
TRBJ2-5	NA	NA	TRBV18	CASSPPPGLQETQYF	TGTGCCAGCTCACCTCCACCGGGACTTCAAGAGACCCAGTACTTC
TRBJ2-1	few	TRBD2	TRBV24-1	CATSDESSGIYEQFF	TGTGCCACCAGTGACGAGAGTAGCGGGATCTATGAGCAGTTCTTC
TRBJ2-6	NA	NA	TRBV20-1	CSAHGTGANVLTF	TGCAGTGCTCACGGGACTGGGGCCAACGTCCTGACTTTC
TRBJ2-7	few	NA	TRBV4-3	CASSQDGVGDEQYF	TGCGCCAGCAGCCAAGATGGTGTAGGGGACGAGCAGTACTTC
TRBJ2-3	NA	NA	TRBV5-1	CASSLADGGADTQYF	TGCGCCAGCAGCTTGGCCGATGGGGGCGCAGATACGCAGTATTTT
TRBJ1-2	NA	NA	TRBV20-1	CSAREEAGWGGYTF	TGCAGTGCTAGGGAGGAGGCAGGGTGGGGTGGCTACACCTTC
TRBJ1-2	NA	NA	TRBV20-1	CSARAAGTEYGYTF	TGCAGTGCTAGAGCAGCAGGGACGGAGTATGGCTACACCTTC
TRBJ2-2	few	NA	TRBV5-1	CASSEGDRNTGELFF	TGCGCCAGCTCCGAAGGAGATAGGAACACCGGGGAGCTGTTTTTT
TRBJ2-5	many	NA	TRBV12-3/TRBV12-4	CASMIGVQETQYF	TGTGCCAGCATGATTGGGGTTCAAGAGACCCAGTACTTC
TRBJ2-3	once	NA	TRBV7-2	CASSRLGLSRDTQYF	TGTGCCAGCAGCCGACTCGGACTGTCCAGAGATACGCAGTATTTT
TRBJ1-3	NA	NA	TRBV7-8	CASSYRQSSGNTIYF	TGTGCCAGCAGCTACCGACAGAGCTCTGGAAACACCATATATTTT
TRBJ2-1	NA	NA	TRBV14	CASSQVFGEADNEQFF	TGTGCCAGCAGCCAAGTTTTTGGCGAGGCCGACAATGAGCAGTTCTTC
TRBJ2-1	few	TRBD2	TRBV11-2	CASSLGILAGGPDEQFF	TGTGCCAGCAGCTTAGGGATACTAGCGGGAGGGCCCGATGAGCAGTTCTTC
TRBJ2-4	NA	TRBD1	TRBV5-5	CASSYRTGDIQYF	TGTGCCAGCAGTTACAGGACAGGGGACATTCAGTACTTC
TRBJ1-5	few	NA	TRBV4-3	CASSQDSRGGQPQHF	TGCGCCAGCAGCCAAGATTCCCGGGGCGGTCAGCCCCAGCATTTT
TRBJ2-1	few	NA	TRBV4-3	CASSQAVLGGGVYNEQFF	TGCGCCAGCAGCCAAGCGGTCCTGGGCGGAGGGGTCTACAATGAGCAGTTCTTC
TRBJ2-7	NA	TRBD2	TRBV7-6	CASSPWTSGTYEQYF	TGTGCCAGCAGCCCCTGGACTAGCGGTACCTACGAGCAGTACTTC
TRBJ2-1	NA	NA	TRBV9	CASSVDPNNEQFF	TGTGCCAGCAGCGTAGACCCCAATAATGAGCAGTTCTTC
TRBJ2-2	few	TRBD1	TRBV18	CASSRSGQPAGELFF	TGTGCCAGCTCACGATCGGGACAGCCTGCCGGGGAGCTGTTTTTT